The 22 T cell receptor beta chains presented below share a single source sample, sequenced in a study of blood T cell repertoires in COVID-19. Profiled with immunoSEQ multiplex PCR; TCRdb holds only in-frame clones, not every one. The sample has 150,000 to 200,000 clones, 84% seen once. The sample was PBMCs or T cells enriched from blood (not recorded which). The receptor set was obtained from a woman aged 25 to 39 who had been exposed to COVID-19.

The chain couples TRBV11-2 to TRBJ2-1; 8 bases are shared with TRBD1. The V gene end was trimmed by 8 bases and the J gene end by 6 bases; junction bases not matched to a gene: 9. The V gene's germline CDR1 is SGHAT and CDR2 FQNNGV. The CDR3 has 14 residues. The CDR3: CASVTTGVSNEQFF. CDR3 bases: TGTGCCAGCGTTACGACAGGGGTTAGCAATGAGCAGTTCTTC. Full variable domain (missing parts from reference TRBV11-2 and TRBJ2-1): EAGVAQSPRYKIIEKRQSVAFWCNPISGHATLYWYQQILGQGPKLLIQFQNNGVVDDSQLPKDRFSAERLKGVDSTLKIQPAKLEDSAVYLCASVTTGVSNEQFFGPGTRLTVL.

The chain recombines TRBV6-5 with TRBJ1-1; D not resolved. V dropped 2 bases and J dropped 1 base, with 8 bases sitting between them. The germline CDR1 and CDR2 sequences are MNHEY and SVGAGI. This CDR3 is 14 amino acids long. The CDR3 here is CASSYGSRNTEAFF. The CDR3 DNA sequence: TGTGCCAGCAGTTACGGTTCTAGGAACACTGAAGCTTTCTTT.

This clone was detected only once. The rearrangement joins TRBV5-4 to TRBJ1-1; TRBD1 matches at 9 bases. CDR3 size: 17 residues. V shed 4 bases and J 4 bases; nucleotides not matched to a gene: 14. Germline V CDR1 and CDR2: SGHNT, YYREEE (reference sequence). CDR3 in amino acids: CASSAGQGGVSITEAFF. CDR3 nucleotide sequence: TGTGCCAGCAGCGCGGGACAGGGTGGGGTCAGTATCACTGAAGCTTTCTTT.

CDR3 protein: CASSEGQGLGMNTEAFF. The CDR3 coding sequence is TGCGCCAGCAGTGAGGGTCAGGGGCTGGGCATGAACACTGAAGCTTTCTTT. J is TRBJ1-1 and V is TRBV10-1, with TRBD1 as a possible D gene (6 bases). The CDR3 is 17 amino acids. Germline V gene sequence: CDR1 WNHNN, CDR2 SYGVQD (reference sequence). Trimming cost V 2 bases and J 0 bases, with 16 bases left between them.

This clone was found once. The rearrangement uses TRBV18 and TRBJ2-1; D gene uncertain. CDR1 and CDR2 from the germline V gene are KGHSH and LQKENI. Trimming shortened V by 4 bases and J by 6 bases, and 10 bases separated the two germline ends. The CDR3 is made up of 13 amino acids. CDR3 in amino acids: CASSHETGNEQFF. The CDR3 coding sequence is TGTGCCAGCTCACATGAGACTGGCAATGAGCAGTTCTTC.

The chain has TRBV6-5 and TRBJ1-1; 8 positions agree with TRBD1. Germline lookup yields CDR1 MNHEY and CDR2 SVGAGI. J was trimmed by 4 bases and V by 5 bases; bases with no gene match: 3. The CDR3 is made up of 13 amino acids. The DNA for the CDR3 is TGTGCCAGCAGTACAGGGGGGAGCACTGAAGCTTTCTTT. This encodes CASSTGGSTEAFF.

This sequence joins TRBV7-9 and TRBJ1-2; 10 bases agree with TRBD1. The length of the CDR3 is 12 residues. Unmatched junction bases numbered 2, after V lost 4 bases and J lost 9 bases. The germline V gene encodes CDR1 SEHNR and CDR2 FQNEAQ (reference sequence). The CDR3 DNA reads TGTGCCAGCAGCTGGGACAGGGGAAGCTACACCTTC. This translates into CASSWDRGSYTF. Together with reference TRBV7-9 and TRBJ1-2, the CDR3 gives the full variable domain: DTGVSQNPRHKITKRGQNVTFRCDPISEHNRLYWYRQTLGQGPEFLTYFQNEAQLEKSRLLSDRFSAERPKGSFSTLEIQRTEQGDSAMYLCASSWDRGSYTFGSGTRLTVV.

The chain employs TRBV6-5 and TRBJ1-1; D may be TRBD1 (5 bases). There are 13 residues in the CDR3. Germline V gene sequence: CDR1 MNHEY, CDR2 SVGAGI. Trimming took 2 bases from V and 8 from J, leaving 12 bases between them. This chain's CDR3 is CASSYPGVLEAFF. Written as DNA, the CDR3 is TGTGCCAGCAGTTACCCGGGGGTCTTGGAAGCTTTCTTT.

The V call is TRBV3-1 (or the pseudogene TRBV3-2), the J call TRBJ2-1; TRBD2 agrees at 11 bases. Germline V CDR1 and CDR2: LGHDT, YNNKEL (reference sequence). V shed 4 bases, J shed 2 bases, and the junction held 7 bases outside the gene matches. The CDR3 contains 17 residues. This chain's CDR3 is CASSPLGTSGTYNEQFF. The CDR3, as DNA: TGTGCCAGCAGCCCCCTGGGGACTAGCGGAACCTACAATGAGCAGTTCTTC.

The chain recombines TRBV6-5 with TRBJ1-6; D is ambiguous. The CDR3 is made up of 13 amino acids. Germline CDR1 is MNHEY and CDR2 is SVGAGI. Trimming took 0 bases from V and 10 from J, leaving 7 bases between them. CDR3 nucleotide sequence: TGTGCCAGCAGTTACTCGAGAGCGTCACCCCTCCACTTT. The encoded protein is CASSYSRASPLHF.

This chain links TRBV3-1 (or the pseudogene TRBV3-2) with TRBJ2-7; the match to TRBD2 covers 8 bases. Trimming at V came to 1 base and at J to 4 bases, leaving 6 bases not matched to a gene. This CDR3 is built from 15 residues. Germline V gives CDR1 LGHDT, CDR2 YNNKEL (reference sequence). As DNA, the CDR3 is TGTGCCAGCAGCCAAGCCCGAGCGGGGGAATACGAGCAGTACTTC. Translated, it gives CASSQARAGEYEQYF.

The V call is TRBV5-6, the J call TRBJ1-2, with D perhaps matching TRBD1 (5 bases). Germline assignment: CDR1 SGHDT and CDR2 YYEEEE. Trimming left V 1 base short and J 4 bases short, with 11 bases between. CDR3 size: 14 residues. The DNA for the CDR3 is TGTGCCAGCAGCTTGAAAGGGGAGGCCTATGGCTACACCTTC. Its translation is CASSLKGEAYGYTF.

The DNA for the CDR3 is TGCGCCAGCAGCCTAGCCACAGGGAACACTGAAGCTTTCTTT. Protein: CASSLATGNTEAFF. This chain joins TRBV4-1 and TRBJ1-1; possible D gene TRBD1, 5 bases. The CDR3 covers 14 residues. V was pared by 4 bases and J by 1 base, with 10 bases between. The V gene's germline CDR1 is MGHRA and CDR2 YSYEKL.

The chain uses TRBV5-1 and TRBJ1-1; 8 nucleotides match TRBD1. Germline-derived CDR1 and CDR2 are SGHRS and YFSETQ. The CDR3 sequence is 14 residues long. Trimming at V came to 3 bases and at J to 5 bases, leaving 6 bases not matched to a gene. CDR3 residues: CASSSQGARTEAFF. The CDR3, as DNA: TGCGCCAGCAGCTCGCAGGGGGCGCGGACTGAAGCTTTCTTT.

V usage is TRBV3-1 (or the pseudogene TRBV3-2) and J usage is TRBJ2-3, with D perhaps TRBD1 (5 bases). Germline V CDR1 and CDR2: LGHDT, YNNKEL (reference sequence). This CDR3 has 19 residues. V lost 4 bases, J lost 2 bases, and 25 bases lay in between. CDR3 in amino acids: CASSRTKGVSGAVTDTQYF. CDR3 bases: TGTGCCAGCAGCCGCACCAAAGGCGTGAGTGGGGCGGTCACAGATACGCAGTATTTT.

The chain uses TRBV11-2 and TRBJ2-5; D may be TRBD1 (6 bases). This CDR3 has 16 amino acids. Germline V gene lookup returns CDR1 SGHAT and CDR2 FQNNGV. V dropped 0 bases and J dropped 0 bases, with 11 bases sitting between them. Written as DNA, the CDR3 is TGTGCCAGCAGCTTAGATCTGGACAGCTACCAAGAGACCCAGTACTTC. Translated, it gives CASSLDLDSYQETQYF.

This chain connects TRBV15 to TRBJ1-5; D perhaps matches TRBD1 (5 bases). Germline CDR1 LNHNV, CDR2 YYDKDF (reference sequence). CDR3 length equals 17 residues. Trimming left V 5 bases short and J 0 bases short, with 17 bases between. In DNA, the CDR3 is TGTGCCACCAGCTCCCGGGGGGGGACCTATAGCAATCAGCCCCAGCATTTT. Protein sequence: CATSSRGGTYSNQPQHF.

The rearrangement links TRBV24-1 to TRBJ1-2; D is ambiguous. CDR1 is KGHDR, CDR2 SFDVKD, per germline. CDR3 size: 12 residues. With 8 bases removed from V and 7 bases from J, the gap between germline ends came to 13 bases. The CDR3 protein is CATISGLFGYTF. CDR3 nucleotide sequence: TGTGCCACCATATCGGGGTTATTTGGCTACACCTTC.

The chain recombines TRBV3-1 (or the pseudogene TRBV3-2) with TRBJ1-1; weak D call: TRBD1 (6 bases). Trimming shortened V by 5 bases and J by 4 bases, and 14 bases separated the two germline ends. The CDR3 covers 14 residues. In germline, CDR1 is LGHDT, CDR2 YNNKEL (reference sequence). This CDR3 reads CASSARGAGTEAFF. CDR3 nucleotides: TGTGCCAGCAGCGCCAGGGGCGCGGGCACTGAAGCTTTCTTT.

The V call is TRBV6-5, the J call TRBJ2-3; 12 bases are shared with TRBD2. With V trimmed by 6 bases and J by 5 bases, 6 bases remained unmatched. Germline V gene sequence: CDR1 MNHEY, CDR2 SVGAGI. This CDR3 region has 15 residues. In nucleotides, the CDR3 is TGTGCCAGCAGCCGACTAGCGGGGGCGGGAGATACGCAGTATTTT. This encodes CASSRLAGAGDTQYF.

The chain employs TRBV7-9 and TRBJ1-2; TRBD1 might be the D (6 bases). The germline CDR1 and CDR2 sequences are SEHNR and FQNEAQ (reference sequence). V lost 0 bases to trimming and J lost 2 bases, with 10 bases between them. The CDR3 contains 15 residues. The chain's CDR3 is CASSLAQGKNYGYTF. In nucleotides, the CDR3 is TGTGCCAGCAGCTTAGCACAGGGAAAAAACTATGGCTACACCTTC.

The V and J genes are TRBV7-9 and TRBJ1-6; TRBD1 aligns across 10 bases. The length of the CDR3 is 15 residues. Germline V gives CDR1 SEHNR, CDR2 FQNEAQ (reference sequence). J gave up 5 bases and V 5 bases, and 3 bases lay outside the gene matches. CDR3 DNA sequence: TGTGCCAGCAGCCTAGGGACAGGGGATAATTCACCCCTCCACTTT. Translating it yields CASSLGTGDNSPLHF.